Sequencing of this T cell receptor (beta chain) was carried out in a study of cytotoxic CD8 clonotypes in ibrutinib-treated CLL (dated by TCRdb to the early 2020s). At the level of the whole study: The cohort included some 14 treatment-naive and approximately twelve relapsed/refractory patients; about 18 were IGHV unmutated. All remission and progressive disease samples were collected while patients were still receiving ibrutinib. Partial responses were observed in roughly 25 patients and complete responses in 2; after a median follow-up of roughly 62 months, remission was maintained in roughly 15 patients and progression was observed in some twelve. On average, each sample had approximately 250,000 productive templates and roughly 95,000 productive rearrangements. Of the 80 to 95 participants in the trial, about two dozen had longitudinal samples available. Samples at response were collected after a median of about twelve months of treatment, with a range of roughly 6 to 40 months. Cryopreserved peripheral blood mononuclear cells were collected at three points: before therapy, at response, and at either sustained remission or disease progression.

Study-wide conclusions, independent of this receptor: Lymph node repertoires were not examined, and the timing of sampling was not matched between patients in sustained remission and those whose disease progressed. Public clonotypes were rare and either shrank or stayed stable during treatment, and the rise in clonality at ibrutinib response reflected expansion of private clonotypes. Baseline clonality was found to be higher than that of age-matched healthy donors and was strongly correlated with circulating CD8+ T-cell counts. At ibrutinib response clonality went up, during sustained remission it held steady, and at progression it dropped back toward baseline.

On a MiSeq, deep resolution sequencing aimed for a depth between 1 in 1 million and 1 in 200,000 T cells, with each clonotype covered roughly 10x on average. The immunoSEQ hsTCRB Kit was used to generate TCR beta libraries. On the authors' methods: ImmunoSEQ Data Assistant and ImmunoSEQ Analyzer were used for data analysis, and V, D and J genes were assigned according to IMGT definitions. Clonality, which ranges from 0 to 1, was calculated as one minus the normalized Shannon entropy of productive rearrangement frequencies. Only overrepresented clonotypes making up at least 0.05% of each patient's repertoire were included in the public clonotype analysis. Repertoires from about a dozen age-matched healthy donors in immuneACCESS were used as clonality controls. Here the immuneACCESS table is served through TCRdb, limited to in-frame sequences with V and J called. Missing clones are a known gap in these copies; in checked studies unresolved V genes cover under half, and the rest lacks a known reason. The V and J calls and clone size come from that table; D and trimming were worked out from the DNA. The sample table lists around 200,000 clones, roughly 65% of them with a count of one. In total, the top ten clones hold about 6% of the sample.

This clone has more than one count but fewer than ten. What antigen it recognizes has not been identified. Base-call qualities are not available, and no considerably larger clone is one nucleotide away. The sample's time point label, in plain terms: approximately 11 months on ibrutinib. For TCR beta library preparation, about 2.2 micrograms of genomic DNA were extracted from the cryopreserved PBMCs. Longitudinal blood samples from CLL patients receiving ibrutinib monotherapy were subjected to high-throughput TCR beta sequencing. The patients were enrolled in a single-center, open-label phase 2 trial of ibrutinib monotherapy. CDR1 SGHRS and CDR2 YFSETQ were looked up in the germline V gene. Trimming removed 0 bases from V and 4 bases from J, leaving 10 bases between the germline ends. The CDR3, cysteine through phenylalanine, is 15 amino acids long. The DNA shown is the 45-base CDR3, in frame from base 1.

The sequence joins TRBV5-1 to TRBJ2-2, with the D call perhaps TRBD1 or TRBD2, as 5 bases match in each case. This clonotype was sampled from a human donor with chronic lymphocytic leukemia. The sample here was PBMCs, taken after 12 months of ibrutinib treatment. CDR3 reads: CASSLDRSGTGELFF. The nucleotides are TGCGCCAGCAGCTTGGACAGGAGCGGCACCGGGGAGCTGTTTTTT.